Below are 11 T cell receptor beta chains sequenced from a single sample in a study of technical replicates of blood from a few donors (dated by TCRdb to between 2016 and 2019). The library was made by the immunoSEQ multiplex PCR assay. Not all clones reach the TCRdb copy of this immuneACCESS table, which keeps in-frame sequences only. Checked studies attribute under half of the gap to unresolved V genes and leave the rest unexplained. The sample has tens of thousands of clones on record, roughly 91% of them singletons. 0.2% to 0.25% of the sample goes to the ten largest clones. Material: T cells isolated from PBMCs. The receptors stem from a human donor in good health.

This chain joins TRBV28 and TRBJ1-2; 11 nucleotides agree with TRBD1. Germline V gene data show CDR1 as MDHEN and CDR2 as SYDVKM. CDR3 length equals 14 residues. V dropped 4 bases and J dropped 8; count of bases not matched to a gene: 6. The CDR3 nucleotides are TGTGCCAGCAGTTCCCCGGACAGGGGGCAGGGCTACACCTTC. Translation: CASSSPDRGQGYTF.

This chain uses TRBV10-2 with TRBJ1-2, with D uncertain. The CDR3 has 13 amino acids. Trimming shortened V by 0 bases and J by 5 bases, and 7 bases separated the two germline ends. From germline, CDR1 is WSHSY and CDR2 SAAADI. In DNA form, the CDR3 reads TGCGCCAGCAGTGAGTCTTCGGTTTATGGCTACACCTTC. This sequence encodes CASSESSVYGYTF.

The chain couples TRBV7-9 to TRBJ2-1, with D maybe TRBD2 (5 bases). The CDR3 length is 13 residues. V dropped 6 bases and J dropped 6 bases, with 12 bases sitting between them. CDR1 is SEHNR and CDR2 is FQNEAQ in the germline V gene (reference sequence). As DNA, the CDR3 is TGTGCCAGCAGACTAGGAGGAGCCAATGAGCAGTTCTTC. Amino acid sequence: CASRLGGANEQFF. Variable domain in full (rest from reference TRBV7-9 and TRBJ2-1): DTGVSQNPRHKITKRGQNVTFRCDPISEHNRLYWYRQTLGQGPEFLTYFQNEAQLEKSRLLSDRFSAERPKGSFSTLEIQRTEQGDSAMYLCASRLGGANEQFFGPGTRLTVL.

Only one count was recorded for this clone. The J gene is TRBJ1-1, the V gene TRBV13, with D perhaps TRBD1 (6 bases). Trimming shortened V by 1 base and J by 7 bases, and 13 bases separated the two germline ends. Germline values: CDR1 PRHDT, CDR2 FYEKMQ (reference sequence). This CDR3 has 14 amino acids. This chain's CDR3 is CASSLVSRDNEAFF. In nucleotides, the CDR3 is TGTGCCAGCAGCTTAGTCTCCCGGGACAATGAAGCTTTCTTT. Full variable domain (missing parts from reference TRBV13 and TRBJ1-1): AAGVIQSPRHLIKEKRETATLKCYPIPRHDTVYWYQQGPGQDPQFLISFYEKMQSDKGSIPDRFSAQQFSDYHSELNMSSLELGDSALYFCASSLVSRDNEAFFGQGTRLTVV.

The chain combines TRBV18 with TRBJ2-2; D remains ambiguous. Germline CDR1 reads KGHSH; CDR2 reads LQKENI. This CDR3 spans 16 amino acids. Trimming stripped 3 bases from V and 1 base from J, with 12 bases between. DNA for the CDR3: TGTGCCAGCTCACCCCAAGACCAGGTGAACACCGGGGAGCTGTTTTTT. As protein: CASSPQDQVNTGELFF.

In nucleotides, the CDR3 is TGTGCCAGCAGCTTAACGCAGGGGGCTTTGACTGAAGCTTTCTTT. Its translation: CASSLTQGALTEAFF. V gene TRBV7-3 combines with J gene TRBJ1-1, with 8 bases identical to TRBD1. The germline V gene has CDR1 SGHTA and CDR2 FQGTGA. The CDR3 runs 15 residues. The V gene end was trimmed by 0 bases and the J gene end by 5 bases; junction bases not matched to a gene: 5.

This clone came up a few times. The V gene is TRBV11-2, the J gene TRBJ1-5; D possibly corresponds to TRBD1 (6 bases). The CDR3 consists of 14 residues. V dropped 5 bases and J dropped 5 bases, with 13 bases sitting between them. In germline, CDR1 is SGHAT, CDR2 FQNNGV. The CDR3 DNA reads as TGTGCCAGCAGCCAGAGGACAGCCGATCAGCCCCAGCATTTT. This gives the protein CASSQRTADQPQHF.

The gene calls are TRBV2 and TRBJ1-2, with D unresolved. The CDR3 has 11 residues. Trimming took 5 bases from V and 8 from J, leaving 9 bases between them. The V gene's germline CDR1 is SNHLY and CDR2 FYNNEI. DNA of the CDR3: TGTGCCAGCAGTCCCCCCAGAGGCTACACCTTC. As protein: CASSPPRGYTF.

The chain employs TRBV5-6 and TRBJ1-2; a weak D match, TRBD1 (6 bases). V lost 3 bases and J lost 0, with 12 bases in between. Germline values: CDR1 SGHDT, CDR2 YYEEEE. The CDR3 is 15 residues long. The CDR3 DNA sequence: TGTGCCAGCAGCTGGAAGCAGGGGTCTAACTATGGCTACACCTTC. Translated: CASSWKQGSNYGYTF.

This clone turned up a few times. The chain uses TRBV5-4 and TRBJ1-1; TRBD1 matches at 7 bases. CDR3 size: 14 residues. Trimming at V came to 4 bases and at J to 2 bases, leaving 5 bases not matched to a gene. Germline lookup yields CDR1 SGHNT and CDR2 YYREEE (reference sequence). CDR3 sequence: CASSMDRRNTEAFF. DNA of the CDR3: TGTGCCAGCAGCATGGACAGGCGAAACACTGAAGCTTTCTTT.

This sequence joins TRBV7-8 and TRBJ2-1, with 12 bases identical to TRBD2. V shed 1 base and J 2 bases; nucleotides not matched to a gene: 3. Germline values: CDR1 SGHVS, CDR2 FQNEAQ. The CDR3 consists of 17 residues. The CDR3 sequence is CASSLGLAGEAYNEQFF. CDR3 DNA sequence: TGTGCCAGCAGCTTAGGACTAGCGGGGGAGGCCTACAATGAGCAGTTCTTC.